Included here is one T cell receptor beta chain sequence, with context. The sample is drawn from a study of spatial heterogeneity in lung cancer. Study-level background: Raw-read counts averaged over ten per unique TCR and UMI combination.

Using its own MiXCR run on the 5' RACE reads, TCRdb lists one record per CDR3 protein. The top ten hold 25% to 30% of the sample, which has tens of thousands of distinct CDR3 sequences, under 8% seen once. Described time point: sample taken at primary tumor resection. The source was PBMCs, collected at surgery. The receptor's source is a female donor with early-stage non-small cell lung cancer.

The CDR3 nucleotides are TGTGCCAGCAGTGGGTACAGGGGAGGAGATGAAAAACTGTTTTTT. It specifies CASSGYRGGDEKLFF. The V gene is TRBV25-1, the J gene TRBJ1-4; 7 nucleotides match TRBD1. Germline V CDR1 and CDR2: MGHDK, SYGVNS. The CDR3 loop spans 15 amino acids. With V trimmed by 4 bases and J by 6 bases, 8 bases remained unmatched.